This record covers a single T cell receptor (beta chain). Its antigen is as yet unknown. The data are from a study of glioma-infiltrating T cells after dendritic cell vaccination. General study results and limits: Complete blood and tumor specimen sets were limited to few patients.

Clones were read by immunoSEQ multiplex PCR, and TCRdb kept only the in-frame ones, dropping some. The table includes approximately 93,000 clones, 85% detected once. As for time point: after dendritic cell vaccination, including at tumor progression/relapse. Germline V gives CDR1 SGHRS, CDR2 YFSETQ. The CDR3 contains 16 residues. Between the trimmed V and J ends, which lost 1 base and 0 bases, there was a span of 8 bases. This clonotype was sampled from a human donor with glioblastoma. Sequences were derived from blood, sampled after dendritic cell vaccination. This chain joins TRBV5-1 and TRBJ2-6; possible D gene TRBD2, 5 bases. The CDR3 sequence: CASSLLADSGANVLTF. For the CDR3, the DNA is TGCGCCAGCAGCTTGCTAGCAGACTCTGGGGCCAACGTCCTGACTTTC.